This paragraph reports one T cell receptor beta chain. Its target is not known. Germline CDR1 reads PRHDT; CDR2 reads FYEKMQ (reference sequence). The CDR3 is 14 residues long. This entry is derived from a study of monozygotic twins with inflammatory bowel disease. Added by template switching were UMIs that each held a 6-nucleotide sample barcode. TCRdb re-called the 5' RACE reads, yielding one record per CDR3 amino acid sequence without DNA. The table lists some 190,000 distinct CDR3 sequences. Whole-study results and caveats: Against healthy co-twins, IBD patients had lower TCRbeta diversity (measured by inverse Simpson). The study supported no single strong signal or clonotype linked to IBD. What may have added variability to patient repertoires is that immunosuppressive treatments differed.

Material: blood. The TCR was taken from a human donor with ulcerative colitis or Crohn's disease, or a healthy co-twin of an affected twin (not recorded which). The chain has TRBV13 and TRBJ2-7; TCRdb selects TRBD1, and the lack of DNA leaves this call unchecked. The CDR3 reads CASSIRDGAYEQYF.